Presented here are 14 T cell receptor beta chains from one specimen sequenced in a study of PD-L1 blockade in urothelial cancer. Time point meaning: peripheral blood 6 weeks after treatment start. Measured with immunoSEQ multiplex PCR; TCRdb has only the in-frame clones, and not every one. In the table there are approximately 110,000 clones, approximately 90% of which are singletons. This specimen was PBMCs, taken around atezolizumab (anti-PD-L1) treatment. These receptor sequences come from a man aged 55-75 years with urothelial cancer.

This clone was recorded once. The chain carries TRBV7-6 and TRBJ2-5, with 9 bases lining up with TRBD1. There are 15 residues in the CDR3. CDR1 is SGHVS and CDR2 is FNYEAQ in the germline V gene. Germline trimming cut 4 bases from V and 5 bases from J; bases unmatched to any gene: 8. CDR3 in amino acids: CASSSQTGGLETQYF. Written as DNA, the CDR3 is TGTGCCAGCAGCTCACAGACAGGGGGGCTGGAGACCCAGTACTTC.

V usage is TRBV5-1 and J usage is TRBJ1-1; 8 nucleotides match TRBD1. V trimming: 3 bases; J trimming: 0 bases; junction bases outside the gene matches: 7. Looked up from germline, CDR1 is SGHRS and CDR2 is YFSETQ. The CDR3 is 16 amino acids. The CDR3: CASSWTGQGLNTEAFF. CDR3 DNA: TGCGCCAGCAGCTGGACCGGACAGGGTCTGAACACTGAAGCTTTCTTT.

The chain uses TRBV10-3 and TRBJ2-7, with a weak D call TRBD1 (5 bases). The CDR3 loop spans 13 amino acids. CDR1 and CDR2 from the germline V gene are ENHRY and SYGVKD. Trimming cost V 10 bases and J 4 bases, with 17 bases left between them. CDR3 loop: CATRPQGHYEQYF. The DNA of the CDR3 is TGTGCCACCCGGCCGCAGGGCCATTACGAGCAGTACTTC.

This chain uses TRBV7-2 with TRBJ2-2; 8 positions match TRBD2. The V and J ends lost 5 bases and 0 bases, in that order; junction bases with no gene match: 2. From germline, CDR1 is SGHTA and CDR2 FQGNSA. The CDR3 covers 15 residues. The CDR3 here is CASSTSGSNTGELFF. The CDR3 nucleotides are TGTGCCAGCAGCACTAGCGGATCGAACACCGGGGAGCTGTTTTTT.

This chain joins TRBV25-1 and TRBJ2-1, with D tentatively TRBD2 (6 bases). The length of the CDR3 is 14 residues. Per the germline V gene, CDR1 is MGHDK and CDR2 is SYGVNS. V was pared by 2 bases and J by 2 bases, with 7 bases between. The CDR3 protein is CASSEGGAYNEQFF. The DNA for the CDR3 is TGTGCCAGCAGTGAAGGAGGGGCCTACAATGAGCAGTTCTTC.

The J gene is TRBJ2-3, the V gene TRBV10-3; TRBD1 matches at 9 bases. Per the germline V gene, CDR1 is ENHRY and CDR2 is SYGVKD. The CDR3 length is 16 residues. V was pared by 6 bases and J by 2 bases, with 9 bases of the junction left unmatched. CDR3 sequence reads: CAIRTSGTGYTDTQYF. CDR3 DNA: TGTGCCATCAGAACCTCCGGGACAGGGTACACAGATACGCAGTATTTT.

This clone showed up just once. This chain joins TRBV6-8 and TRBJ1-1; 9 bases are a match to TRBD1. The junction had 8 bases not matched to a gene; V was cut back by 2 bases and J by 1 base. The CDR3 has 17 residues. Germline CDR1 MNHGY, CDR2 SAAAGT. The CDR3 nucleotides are TGTGCCAGCAGTTACGCCCGGCGACAGGGGGGGAACACTGAAGCTTTCTTT. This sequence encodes CASSYARRQGGNTEAFF.

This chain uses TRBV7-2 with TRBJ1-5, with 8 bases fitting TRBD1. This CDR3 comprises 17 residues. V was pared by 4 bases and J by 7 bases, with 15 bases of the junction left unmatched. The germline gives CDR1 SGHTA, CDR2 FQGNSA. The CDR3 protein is CASSSGQGPLGWQPQHF. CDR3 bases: TGTGCCAGCAGCTCCGGACAGGGTCCTTTAGGATGGCAGCCCCAGCATTTT.

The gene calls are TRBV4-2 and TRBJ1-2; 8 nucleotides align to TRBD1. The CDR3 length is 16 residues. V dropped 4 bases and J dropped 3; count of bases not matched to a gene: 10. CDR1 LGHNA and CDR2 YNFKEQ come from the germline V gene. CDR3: CASSPSPLDRDYGYTF. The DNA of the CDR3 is TGTGCCAGCAGCCCATCGCCTTTGGACAGGGACTATGGCTACACCTTC.

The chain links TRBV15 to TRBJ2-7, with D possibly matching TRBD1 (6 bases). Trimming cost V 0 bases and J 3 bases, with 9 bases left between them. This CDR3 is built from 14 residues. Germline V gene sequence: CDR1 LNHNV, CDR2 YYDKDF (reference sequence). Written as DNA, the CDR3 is TGTGCCACCAGCAGAGACAGGGGAGTCTACGAGCAGTACTTC. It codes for CATSRDRGVYEQYF.

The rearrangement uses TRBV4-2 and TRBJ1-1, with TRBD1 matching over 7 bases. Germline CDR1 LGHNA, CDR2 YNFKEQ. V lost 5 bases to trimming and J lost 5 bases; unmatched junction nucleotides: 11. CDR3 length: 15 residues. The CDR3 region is CASSARVQGKTEAFF. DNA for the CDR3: TGTGCCAGCAGCGCCCGTGTACAGGGGAAGACTGAAGCTTTCTTT.

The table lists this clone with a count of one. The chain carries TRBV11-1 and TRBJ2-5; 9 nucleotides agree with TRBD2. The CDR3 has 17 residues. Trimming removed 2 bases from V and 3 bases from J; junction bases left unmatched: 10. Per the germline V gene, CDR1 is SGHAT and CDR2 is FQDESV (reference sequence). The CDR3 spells CASSLTLAGIHKETQYF. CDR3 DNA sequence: TGTGCCAGCAGCTTAACCCTAGCGGGGATACACAAAGAGACCCAGTACTTC.

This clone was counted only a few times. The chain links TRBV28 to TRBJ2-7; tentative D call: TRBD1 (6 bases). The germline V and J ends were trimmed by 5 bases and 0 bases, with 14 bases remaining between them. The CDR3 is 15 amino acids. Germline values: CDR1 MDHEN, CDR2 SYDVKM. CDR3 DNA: TGTGCCAGCAGTGCCTGGGACACACTCTCCTACGAGCAGTACTTC. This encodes CASSAWDTLSYEQYF. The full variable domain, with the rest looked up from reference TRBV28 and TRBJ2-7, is DVKVTQSSRYLVKRTGEKVFLECVQDMDHENMFWYRQDPGLGLRLIYFSYDVKMKEKGDIPEGYSVSREKKERFSLILESASTNQTSMYLCASSAWDTLSYEQYFGPGTRLTVT.

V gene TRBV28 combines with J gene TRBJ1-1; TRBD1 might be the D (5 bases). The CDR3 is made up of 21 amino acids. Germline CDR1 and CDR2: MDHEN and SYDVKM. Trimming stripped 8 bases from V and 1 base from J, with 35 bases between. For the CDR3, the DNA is TGTGCCAGCCCTCGTGATCCCGGGGGACTTACCGGAGGGAAAGGGAACACTGAAGCTTTCTTT. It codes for CASPRDPGGLTGGKGNTEAFF. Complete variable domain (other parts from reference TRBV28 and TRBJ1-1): DVKVTQSSRYLVKRTGEKVFLECVQDMDHENMFWYRQDPGLGLRLIYFSYDVKMKEKGDIPEGYSVSREKKERFSLILESASTNQTSMYLCASPRDPGGLTGGKGNTEAFFGQGTRLTVV.